The present T cell receptor (beta chain) was sequenced within a study of neurological immune-mediated disorders. Study-wide findings and caveats: None of the CDR3 amino acid sequences of expanded clones recurred across subjects, suggesting private repertoires in all groups. It was HTLV-1-associated myelopathy that showed the most TCR clonal expansion, while multiple sclerosis showed the least, falling below healthy controls.

By 5'RACE with 10-nucleotide random UMIs, the cDNA was made. TCRdb analysed the 5' RACE reads with MiXCR anew, one entry per CDR3 protein. The sample yields 65,000 to 90,000 distinct CDR3 sequences, 2.5% to 3.5% seen once. This clonotype was observed a handful of times. Antigen: not known. The CDR3 has 15 amino acids. The V and J ends lost 3 bases and 2 bases, in that order; junction bases with no gene match: 6. Germline values: CDR1 LNHDA, CDR2 SQIVND (reference sequence). PBMCs stored at -80 C, 2 million in total, were the source of the unsorted libraries. The clonotype originates from a woman aged 50 to 60 with multiple sclerosis. The chain uses TRBV19 and TRBJ2-7, with 8 positions matching TRBD2. The sample comprised PBMCs. The CDR3 bases are TGTGCCAGTAGTATCCCCGGGACTAGAGCCTACGAGCAGTACTTC. This codes for CASSIPGTRAYEQYF.